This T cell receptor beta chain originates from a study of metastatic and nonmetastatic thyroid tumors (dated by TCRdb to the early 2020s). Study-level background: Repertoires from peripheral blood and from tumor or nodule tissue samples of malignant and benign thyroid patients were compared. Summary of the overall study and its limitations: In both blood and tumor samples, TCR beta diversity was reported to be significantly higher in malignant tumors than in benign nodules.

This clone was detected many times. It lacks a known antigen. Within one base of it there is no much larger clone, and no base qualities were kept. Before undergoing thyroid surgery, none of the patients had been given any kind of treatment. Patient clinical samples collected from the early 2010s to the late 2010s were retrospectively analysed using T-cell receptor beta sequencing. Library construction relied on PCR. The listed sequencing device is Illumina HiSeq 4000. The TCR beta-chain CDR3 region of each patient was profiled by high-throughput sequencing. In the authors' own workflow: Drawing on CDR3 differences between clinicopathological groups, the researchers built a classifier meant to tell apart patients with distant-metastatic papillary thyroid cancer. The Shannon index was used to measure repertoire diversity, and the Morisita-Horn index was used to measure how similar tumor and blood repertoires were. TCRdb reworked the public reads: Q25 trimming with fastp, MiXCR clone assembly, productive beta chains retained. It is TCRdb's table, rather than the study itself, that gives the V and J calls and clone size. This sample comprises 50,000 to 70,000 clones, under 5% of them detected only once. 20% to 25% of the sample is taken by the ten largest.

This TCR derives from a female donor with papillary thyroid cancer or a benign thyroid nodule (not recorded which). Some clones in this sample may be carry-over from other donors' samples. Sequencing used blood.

The encoded CDR3 is CASSLYTEQFF. Here is the DNA: TGTGCCAGCAGCTTGTATACGGAGCAGTTCTTC. The chain employs TRBV5-6 and TRBJ2-1; a confident D gene designation cannot be given. Between the V and J ends, shortened by 1 base and 10 bases respectively, the junction contains 6 bases. Including cysteine and phenylalanine, the CDR3 has 11 amino acids. The DNA shown is the 33-base CDR3, in frame from base 1. CDR1 SGHDT and CDR2 YYEEEE were looked up in the germline V gene. With the rest looked up from the reference TRBV5-6 and TRBJ2-1 genes rather than sequenced, the full variable domain is DAGVTQSPTHLIKTRGQQVTLRCSPKSGHDTVSWYQQALGQGPQFIFQYYEEEERQRGNFPDRFSGHQFPNYSSELNVNALLLGDSALYLCASSLYTEQFFGPGTRLTVL.